The sequence of this T cell receptor beta chain was determined in a study of neurological immune-mediated disorders. This clonotype showed up many times. Each sorted-subset library came from 1 million CD4+ or CD8+ T cells. The output of every sequencing run, over 190 million TCR-beta sequences, came from 15-18 subjects. TCRdb called the 5' RACE reads again in MiXCR, with one record for every CDR3 protein. The repertoire holds 40,000 or so distinct CDR3 sequences, with roughly 4.8% as singletons. This receptor was identified in a man younger than 35 in good health. Material for sequencing was CD4+ T cells from blood.

Here the CDR3 reads CASSLGQNYGYTF. The CDR3 DNA is TGTGCCAGCAGCCTGGGACAGAACTATGGCTACACCTTC. This chain joins TRBV12-3 or TRBV12-4 and TRBJ1-2; 7 bases align to TRBD1. The CDR3 runs 13 residues. Trimming cost V 6 bases and J 2 bases; bases outside gene matches: 3.